This TCR beta chain is drawn from a study of regulatory T cells in long-lasting Graves disease. Study details: A definition of persistent Graves' disease required over 5 years of antithyroid drugs plus positive TSH receptor antibodies.

A note on this clonotype: Its antigen remains unknown.

Findings of the study overall: Persistent patients shared more public clonotypes (roughly 2,500) than new patients (just under 1,000). Favored usage of TRBV28, TRBJ1-2 and TRBJ2-5 was recorded in persistent disease.

Trimming took off 6 bases at V and 6 bases at J, with 12 bases between the two ends. The CDR3 spans 12 residues. Germline V lookup: CDR1 MNHNS, CDR2 SASEGT. The time point: persistent/refractory GD, antithyroid drugs over 5 years with positive TRAb. PBMC-derived RNA was used for the TCR library. Guidelines of the American Thyroid Association were used to diagnose Graves' disease. CDR3-region Arm-PCR and iRepertoire HTBI primers produced the TCR beta libraries. TCRdb independently ran MiXCR on the multiplex PCR reads; one entry per CDR3 protein. The profile shows 430,000 or so distinct CDR3 sequences, roughly 23% of them singletons.

This specimen consisted of peripheral blood mononuclear cells (PBMCs), obtained when the disease was refractory, from a patient treated with antithyroid drugs. This TCR derives from a female donor with Graves disease. This sequence joins TRBV6-1 and TRBJ2-7; D possibly corresponds to TRBD1 (5 bases). The CDR3 sequence is CASSESGAEQYF. The CDR3 DNA is TGTGCCAGCAGCGAGAGTGGGGCCGAGCAGTACTTC.